Shown below are 16 T cell receptor beta chains from a single sample sequenced in a study of T cells in localized non-small cell lung cancer. Produced via immunoSEQ multiplex PCR; TCRdb's table is partial and in-frame only. The sample includes roughly 53,000 clones, over 80% seen only once; the top ten take 17%. Specimen: peripheral blood mononuclear cells, collected before any cancer treatment. The source is a man aged 35 to 69 with stage III lung adenocarcinoma.

This chain uses TRBV5-1 with TRBJ2-7; D is uncertain. The V gene's germline CDR1 is SGHRS and CDR2 YFSETQ. The CDR3 length is 13 residues. The ends were cut back, 2 bases at V and 0 bases at J, with 6 bases in the middle. CDR3 in DNA: TGCGCCAGCAGCTTAACCGACTCCTACGAGCAGTACTTC. This gives the protein CASSLTDSYEQYF.

The chain combines TRBV28 with TRBJ1-5; the D is unclear. Deletions cut 3 bases from V and 0 bases from J, with 6 bases between. The CDR3 runs to 14 residues. Looked up from germline, CDR1 is MDHEN and CDR2 is SYDVKM. CDR3 sequence (DNA): TGTGCCAGCAGTTTTAAAGATAGCAATCAGCCCCAGCATTTT. Amino acid sequence: CASSFKDSNQPQHF.

This chain links TRBV21-1 with TRBJ2-3; TRBD1 was called by the table and not checked on the DNA. TRBV21-1 is assigned pseudogene status. The CDR3 has 11 amino acids. CDR3 residues: CASSASPTGYF. The CDR3 DNA sequence: TGTGCCAGCAGCGCAAGTCCGACAGGGTATTTT.

This clone appeared a single time. The chain carries TRBV30 and TRBJ2-1; D remains ambiguous. V gave up 5 bases and J gave up 0 bases, with 14 bases separating them. Germline CDR1 is GTSNPN and CDR2 is SVGIG (reference sequence). The CDR3 is 15 amino acids. The CDR3: CAWDRGASSYNEQFF. The CDR3 nucleotides read TGTGCCTGGGACCGCGGAGCAAGCTCCTACAATGAGCAGTTCTTC.

This chain uses TRBV9 with TRBJ2-5; 7 nucleotides agree with TRBD2. Germline V gene lookup returns CDR1 SGDLS and CDR2 YYNGEE. Trimming cost V 3 bases and J 4 bases; bases outside gene matches: 6. The CDR3 spans 14 residues. The CDR3 sequence is CASSASGVGETQYF. The CDR3, as DNA: TGTGCCAGCAGCGCTAGCGGTGTGGGAGAGACCCAGTACTTC.

The chain has TRBV5-1 and TRBJ2-3; tentatively, D is TRBD2 (5 bases). This CDR3 is built from 14 residues. Germline V gene lookup returns CDR1 SGHRS and CDR2 YFSETQ. Trimming left V 0 bases short and J 5 bases short, with 10 bases between. Here the CDR3 DNA reads TGCGCCAGCAGCTTGGCCGGGGATGGAGATACGCAGTATTTT. It yields the protein CASSLAGDGDTQYF.

This chain links TRBV15 with TRBJ1-5; no clear D. CDR3 length: 17 residues. Trimming took off 0 bases at V and 1 base at J, with 13 bases between the two ends. The V gene's germline CDR1 is LNHNV and CDR2 YYDKDF (reference sequence). The CDR3 here is CATSRDPGPGSNQPQHF. In DNA form, the CDR3 reads TGTGCCACCAGCAGAGATCCGGGTCCGGGGAGCAATCAGCCCCAGCATTTT.

V is TRBV18 and J is TRBJ2-7; a weak D match, TRBD2 (6 bases). V gave up 3 bases and J gave up 9 bases, with 27 bases separating them. The CDR3 spans 17 residues. The germline CDR1 and CDR2 sequences are KGHSH and LQKENI. The CDR3 DNA is TGTGCCAGCTCACCCTCGGGAGACCGGATAGAAACTACGAGGCAGTACTTC. This codes for CASSPSGDRIETTRQYF.

This clone was detected only a few times. The chain recombines TRBV7-9 with TRBJ1-5; no definite D call. Germline assignment: CDR1 SEHNR and CDR2 FQNEAQ (reference sequence). The CDR3 loop spans 14 amino acids. The V end lost 1 base, the J end lost 7 bases, and 11 bases lay between the germline ends. The CDR3 here is CASSLGRLDQPQHF. In DNA form, the CDR3 reads TGTGCCAGCAGCTTAGGCAGGCTGGACCAGCCCCAGCATTTT.

This sequence joins TRBV2 and TRBJ2-1; 13 bases agree with TRBD2. CDR3 size: 16 residues. Trimming removed 6 bases from V and 6 bases from J; junction bases left unmatched: 8. Germline CDR1 is SNHLY and CDR2 is FYNNEI. The CDR3 sequence is CASSHRTSGSSNEQFF. The DNA of the CDR3 is TGTGCCAGCAGCCACCGGACTAGCGGGAGTAGCAATGAGCAGTTCTTC. The whole variable domain, filled in from reference TRBV2 and TRBJ2-1, reads EPEVTQTPSHQVTQMGQEVILRCVPISNHLYFYWYRQILGQKVEFLVSFYNNEISEKSEIFDDQFSVERPDGSNFTLKIRSTKLEDSAMYFCASSHRTSGSSNEQFFGPGTRLTVL.

The chain links TRBV7-2 to TRBJ2-3; 8 positions match TRBD2. J was trimmed by 2 bases and V by 2 bases; bases with no gene match: 6. This CDR3 contains 16 residues. Per the germline V gene, CDR1 is SGHTA and CDR2 is FQGNSA. The CDR3 sequence: CASSLSSGGSTDTQYF. DNA of the CDR3: TGTGCCAGCAGCTTAAGCAGCGGGGGATCCACAGATACGCAGTATTTT.

In this sample, this clone turned up once. The chain carries TRBV11-2 and TRBJ1-2; no definite D call. The CDR3 runs to 14 residues. CDR1 is SGHAT and CDR2 is FQNNGV in the germline V gene. V gave up 5 bases and J gave up 4 bases, with 14 bases separating them. CDR3: CASSPEPGPYGYTF. DNA for the CDR3: TGTGCCAGCAGCCCCGAACCAGGCCCCTATGGCTACACCTTC.

V gene TRBV6-1 combines with J gene TRBJ1-6, with D possibly matching TRBD1 (6 bases). Trimming took 5 bases from V and 1 from J, leaving 9 bases between them. The CDR3 totals 15 residues. Germline loops: CDR1 MNHNS, CDR2 SASEGT. This chain's CDR3 is CASSIQGSYNSPLHF. In DNA, the CDR3 is TGTGCCAGCAGTATACAGGGTTCCTATAATTCACCCCTCCACTTT.

V and J are TRBV5-6 and TRBJ2-1, with a possible D match to TRBD2 (5 bases). Germline lookup yields CDR1 SGHDT and CDR2 YYEEEE. Trimming took 4 bases from V and 4 from J, leaving 21 bases between them. The CDR3 contains 17 residues. CDR3 loop: CASSPTIDTPAYNEQFF. The DNA for the CDR3 is TGTGCCAGCAGCCCGACTATAGACACCCCCGCTTACAATGAGCAGTTCTTC.

This sequence joins TRBV7-9 and TRBJ1-2; no firm D call. Trimming left V 1 base short and J 10 bases short, with 13 bases between. The germline V gene encodes CDR1 SEHNR and CDR2 FQNEAQ (reference sequence). CDR3 size: 13 residues. Written as DNA, the CDR3 is TGTGCCAGCAGCTTAGGACGGACCCTTATCTACACCTTC. It codes for CASSLGRTLIYTF. Complete variable domain (other parts from reference TRBV7-9 and TRBJ1-2): DTGVSQNPRHKITKRGQNVTFRCDPISEHNRLYWYRQTLGQGPEFLTYFQNEAQLEKSRLLSDRFSAERPKGSFSTLEIQRTEQGDSAMYLCASSLGRTLIYTFGSGTRLTVV.

This clone is labeled medium-sized (0.01 to 0.1%). The CDR3 sequence is CASRGRGTNTEAFF. The CDR3 DNA reads TGTGCCAGCAGAGGTCGCGGTACGAACACTGAAGCTTTCTTT. The chain is built from TRBV2 and TRBJ1-1; D gene ambiguous. Trimming shortened V by 6 bases and J by 1 base, and 12 bases separated the two germline ends. CDR3 size: 14 residues. CDR1 is SNHLY and CDR2 is FYNNEI in the germline V gene.